The following is a TCR beta chain sequence with its context. What it binds is unknown. The data were taken from a study of cytomegalovirus exposure and HLA in healthy donors. In the PCR, 60 Vbeta and 13 Jbeta primers were used. The method was immunoSEQ multiplex PCR; TCRdb's version includes in-frame clones alone and lacks a portion of them. The sample consists of 160,000 or so clones, around 70% of them appearing once. Study results and limitations: Reports described diagnosis of cytomegalovirus status by the classifier as highly specific and sensitive.

This CDR3 is built from 12 residues. The germline CDR1 and CDR2 sequences are PRHDT and FYEKMQ (reference sequence). V lost 7 bases and J 5 bases, leaving 8 bases between the germline ends. This clonotype was sampled from a man younger than 30 in good health and CMV-seropositive. Source material: PBMCs. The chain carries TRBV13 and TRBJ2-2; D is unclear. The CDR3 nucleotides read TGTGCCAGCAATTCGGTGACCGGGGAGCTGTTTTTT. Its protein is CASNSVTGELFF. The whole variable domain, remainder taken from reference TRBV13 and TRBJ2-2, is AAGVIQSPRHLIKEKRETATLKCYPIPRHDTVYWYQQGPGQDPQFLISFYEKMQSDKGSIPDRFSAQQFSDYHSELNMSSLELGDSALYFCASNSVTGELFFGEGSRLTVL.